This section outlines one T cell receptor beta chain sequence together with its context. Repertoires were generated with immunoSEQ multiplex PCR, while TCRdb's copy carries only in-frame clones and drops some. Of about 440,000 clones in the sample, nearly 90% are singletons; the top ten hold about 2%. This sample is drawn from a study of blood T cell repertoires in COVID-19. Sequencing input: PBMCs or T cells enriched from blood (not recorded which). The sequence was obtained from a woman younger than 35 with acute COVID-19.

CDR3 amino acids: CASSLTGESTDTQYF. CDR3 nucleotide sequence: TGCGCCAGCAGCCTGACGGGGGAAAGCACAGATACGCAGTATTTT. J is TRBJ2-3 and V is TRBV5-1, with D possibly TRBD2 on 6 matching bases. This CDR3 region has 15 residues. CDR1 and CDR2 (germline): SGHRS, YFSETQ. The V end was cut by 4 bases, the J end by 0 bases, with 12 bases between.